These T cell receptor beta chains were read from a single sample in a study of blood T cell repertoires in COVID-19. Sequenced by immunoSEQ multiplex PCR; TCRdb stores in-frame clones only, minus some. The sample lists over 60,000 clones; around 90% were seen once. Input material: peripheral blood. The source of these receptors is a man aged 50-60 years with acute or convalescent COVID-19. CDR3s include the opening cysteine and the closing phenylalanine or tryptophan. D genes are given only for firm matches. Clone size is shown for a subset of rows, as once, few, many or a class of expanded clone.

D,size,V,J,DNA,CDR3
TRBD2,NA,TRBV7-9,TRBJ2-7,TGTGCCAGCAGCCGAAGCGGGAGTTCCTCCTACGAGCAGTACTTC,CASSRSGSSSYEQYF
TRBD1,NA,TRBV7-9,TRBJ1-5,TGTGCCAGCAGCTTTGGTACAGGGGGCTTGGGCGATCAGCCCCAGCATTTT,CASSFGTGGLGDQPQHF
NA,NA,TRBV5-6,TRBJ2-1,TGTGCCAGTCTAGCGTGGCACAACGATGAGCAGTTCTTC,CASLAWHNDEQFF
TRBD2,NA,TRBV19,TRBJ2-2,TGTGCCAGTAGTGTCAGGGGGAGAGGACTAGCGGGAGAGAACACCGGGGAGCTGTTTTTT,CASSVRGRGLAGENTGELFF
TRBD2,NA,TRBV15,TRBJ2-1,TGTGCCACCAGCAGCAGACCCCTAGCGGGAGGGCCAAGTAAATACAATGAGCAGTTCTTC,CATSSRPLAGGPSKYNEQFF
NA,NA,TRBV7-8,TRBJ2-1,TGTGCCAGCAGCTTAGAGTTCCTCGGAGGGGTCTACAATGAGCAGTTCTTC,CASSLEFLGGVYNEQFF
NA,NA,TRBV3-1/TRBV3-2,TRBJ1-2,TGTGCCAGCAGCCAAGATACGGCCGGGGGAGGCTATGGCTACACCTTC,CASSQDTAGGGYGYTF
NA,NA,TRBV27,TRBJ2-2,TGTGCCAGCAGTCGATCACTAGATTGGTTCGGCACCGGGGAGCTGTTTTTT,CASSRSLDWFGTGELFF
TRBD2,NA,TRBV11-2,TRBJ2-1,TGTGCCAGCAGCGTACGCGGACTAGCGGCCAATGAGCAGTTCTTC,CASSVRGLAANEQFF
TRBD1,once,TRBV6-5,TRBJ1-2,TGTGCCAGCAGCCTGGGACAGCCCATTTATGGCTACACCTTC,CASSLGQPIYGYTF